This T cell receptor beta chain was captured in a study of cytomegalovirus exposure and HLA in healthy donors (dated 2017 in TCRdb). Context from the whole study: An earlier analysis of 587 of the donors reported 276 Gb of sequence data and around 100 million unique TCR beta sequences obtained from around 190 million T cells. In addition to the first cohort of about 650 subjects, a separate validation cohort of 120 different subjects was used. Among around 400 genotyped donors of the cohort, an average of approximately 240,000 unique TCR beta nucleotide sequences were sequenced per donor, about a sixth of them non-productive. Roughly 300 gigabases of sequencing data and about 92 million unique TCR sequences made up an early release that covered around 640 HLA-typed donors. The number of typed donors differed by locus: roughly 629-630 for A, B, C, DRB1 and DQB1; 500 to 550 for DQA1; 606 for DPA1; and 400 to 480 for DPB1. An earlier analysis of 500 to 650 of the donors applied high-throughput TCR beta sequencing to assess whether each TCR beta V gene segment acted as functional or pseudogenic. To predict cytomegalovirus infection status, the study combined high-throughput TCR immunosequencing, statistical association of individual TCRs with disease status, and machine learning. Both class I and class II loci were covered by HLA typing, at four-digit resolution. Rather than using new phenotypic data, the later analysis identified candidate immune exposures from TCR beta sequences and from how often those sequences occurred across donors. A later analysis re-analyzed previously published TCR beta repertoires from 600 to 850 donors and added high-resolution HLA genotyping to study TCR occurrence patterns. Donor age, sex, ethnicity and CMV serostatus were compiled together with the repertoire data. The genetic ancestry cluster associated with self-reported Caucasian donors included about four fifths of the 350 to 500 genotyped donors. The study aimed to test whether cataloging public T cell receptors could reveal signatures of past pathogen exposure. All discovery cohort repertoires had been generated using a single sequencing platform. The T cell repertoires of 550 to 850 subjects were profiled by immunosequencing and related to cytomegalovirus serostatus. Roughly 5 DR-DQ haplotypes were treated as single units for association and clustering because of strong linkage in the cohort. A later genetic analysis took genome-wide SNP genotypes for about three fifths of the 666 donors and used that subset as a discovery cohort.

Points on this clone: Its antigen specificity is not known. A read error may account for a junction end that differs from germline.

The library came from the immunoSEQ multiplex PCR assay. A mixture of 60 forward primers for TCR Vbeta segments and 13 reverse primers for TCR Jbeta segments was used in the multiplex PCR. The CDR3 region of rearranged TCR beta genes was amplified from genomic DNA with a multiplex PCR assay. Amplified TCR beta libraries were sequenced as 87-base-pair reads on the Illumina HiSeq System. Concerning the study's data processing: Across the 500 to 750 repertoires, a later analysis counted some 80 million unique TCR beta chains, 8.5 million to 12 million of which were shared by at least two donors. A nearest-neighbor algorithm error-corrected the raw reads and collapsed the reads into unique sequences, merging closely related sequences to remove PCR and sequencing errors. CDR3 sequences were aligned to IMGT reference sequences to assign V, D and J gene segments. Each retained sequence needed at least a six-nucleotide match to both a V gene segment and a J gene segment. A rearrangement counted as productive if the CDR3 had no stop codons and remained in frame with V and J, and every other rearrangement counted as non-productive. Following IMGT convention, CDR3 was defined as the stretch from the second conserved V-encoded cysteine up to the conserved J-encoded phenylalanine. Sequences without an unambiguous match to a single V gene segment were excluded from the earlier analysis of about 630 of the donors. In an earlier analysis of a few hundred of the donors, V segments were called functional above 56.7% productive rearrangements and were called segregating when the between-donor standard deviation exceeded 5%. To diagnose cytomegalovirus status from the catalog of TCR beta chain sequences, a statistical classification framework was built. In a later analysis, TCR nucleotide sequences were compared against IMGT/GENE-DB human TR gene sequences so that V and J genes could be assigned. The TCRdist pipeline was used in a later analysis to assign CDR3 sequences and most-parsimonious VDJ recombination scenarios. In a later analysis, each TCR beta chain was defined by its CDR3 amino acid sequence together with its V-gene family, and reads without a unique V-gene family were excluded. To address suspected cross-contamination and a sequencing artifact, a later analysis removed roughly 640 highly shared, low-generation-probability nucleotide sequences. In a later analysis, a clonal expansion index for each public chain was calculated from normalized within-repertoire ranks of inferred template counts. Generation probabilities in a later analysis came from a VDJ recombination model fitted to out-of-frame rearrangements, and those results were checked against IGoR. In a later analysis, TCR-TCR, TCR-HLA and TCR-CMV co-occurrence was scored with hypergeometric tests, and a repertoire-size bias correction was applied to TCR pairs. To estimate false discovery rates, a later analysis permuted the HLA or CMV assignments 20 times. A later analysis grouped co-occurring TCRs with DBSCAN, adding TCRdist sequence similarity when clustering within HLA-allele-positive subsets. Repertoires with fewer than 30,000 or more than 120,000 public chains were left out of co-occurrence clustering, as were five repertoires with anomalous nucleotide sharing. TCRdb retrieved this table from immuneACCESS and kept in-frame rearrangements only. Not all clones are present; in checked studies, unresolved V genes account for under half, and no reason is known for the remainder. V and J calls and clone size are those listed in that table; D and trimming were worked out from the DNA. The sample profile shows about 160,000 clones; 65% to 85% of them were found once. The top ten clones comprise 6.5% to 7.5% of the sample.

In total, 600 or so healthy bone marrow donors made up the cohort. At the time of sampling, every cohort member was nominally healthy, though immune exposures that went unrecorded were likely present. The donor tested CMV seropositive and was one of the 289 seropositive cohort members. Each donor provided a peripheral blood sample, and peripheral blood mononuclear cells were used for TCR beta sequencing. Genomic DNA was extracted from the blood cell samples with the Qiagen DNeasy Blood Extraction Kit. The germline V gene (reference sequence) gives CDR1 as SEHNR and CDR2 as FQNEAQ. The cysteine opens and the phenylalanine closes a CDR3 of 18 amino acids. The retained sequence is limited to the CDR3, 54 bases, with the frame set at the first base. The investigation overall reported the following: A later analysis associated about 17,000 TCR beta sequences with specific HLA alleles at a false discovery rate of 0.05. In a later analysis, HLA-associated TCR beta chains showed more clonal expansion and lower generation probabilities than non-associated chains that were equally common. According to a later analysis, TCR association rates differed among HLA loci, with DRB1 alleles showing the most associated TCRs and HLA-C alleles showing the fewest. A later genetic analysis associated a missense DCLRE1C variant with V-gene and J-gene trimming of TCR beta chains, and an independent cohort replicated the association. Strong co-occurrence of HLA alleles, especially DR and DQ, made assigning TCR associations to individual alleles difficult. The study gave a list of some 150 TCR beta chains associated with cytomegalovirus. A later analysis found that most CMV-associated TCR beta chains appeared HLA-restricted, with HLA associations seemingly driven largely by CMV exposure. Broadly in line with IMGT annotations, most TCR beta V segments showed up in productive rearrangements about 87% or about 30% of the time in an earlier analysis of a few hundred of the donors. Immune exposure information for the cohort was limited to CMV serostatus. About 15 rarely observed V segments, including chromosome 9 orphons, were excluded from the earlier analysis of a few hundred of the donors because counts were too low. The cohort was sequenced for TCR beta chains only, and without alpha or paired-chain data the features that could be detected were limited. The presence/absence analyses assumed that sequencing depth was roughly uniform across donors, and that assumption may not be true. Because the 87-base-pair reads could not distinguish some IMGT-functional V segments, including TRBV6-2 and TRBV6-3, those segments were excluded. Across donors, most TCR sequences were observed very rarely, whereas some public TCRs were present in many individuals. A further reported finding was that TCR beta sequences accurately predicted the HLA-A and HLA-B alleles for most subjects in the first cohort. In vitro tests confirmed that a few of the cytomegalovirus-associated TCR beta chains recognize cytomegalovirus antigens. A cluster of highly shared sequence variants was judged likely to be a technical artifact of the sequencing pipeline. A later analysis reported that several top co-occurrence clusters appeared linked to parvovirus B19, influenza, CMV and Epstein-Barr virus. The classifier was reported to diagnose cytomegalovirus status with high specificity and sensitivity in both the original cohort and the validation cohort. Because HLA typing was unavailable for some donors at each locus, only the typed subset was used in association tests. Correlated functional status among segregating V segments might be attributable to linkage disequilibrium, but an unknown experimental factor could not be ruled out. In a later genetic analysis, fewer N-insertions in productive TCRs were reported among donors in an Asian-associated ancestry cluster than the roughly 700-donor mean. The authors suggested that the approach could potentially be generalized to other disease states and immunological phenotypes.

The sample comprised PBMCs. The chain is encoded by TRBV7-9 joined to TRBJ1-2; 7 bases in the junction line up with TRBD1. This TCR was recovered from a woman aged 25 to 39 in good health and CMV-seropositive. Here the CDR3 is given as CSSSLLGGTALQGYGYTF. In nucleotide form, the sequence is TGTTCCAGCAGCTTATTAGGGGGGACAGCCCTTCAGGGGTATGGCTACACCTTC.